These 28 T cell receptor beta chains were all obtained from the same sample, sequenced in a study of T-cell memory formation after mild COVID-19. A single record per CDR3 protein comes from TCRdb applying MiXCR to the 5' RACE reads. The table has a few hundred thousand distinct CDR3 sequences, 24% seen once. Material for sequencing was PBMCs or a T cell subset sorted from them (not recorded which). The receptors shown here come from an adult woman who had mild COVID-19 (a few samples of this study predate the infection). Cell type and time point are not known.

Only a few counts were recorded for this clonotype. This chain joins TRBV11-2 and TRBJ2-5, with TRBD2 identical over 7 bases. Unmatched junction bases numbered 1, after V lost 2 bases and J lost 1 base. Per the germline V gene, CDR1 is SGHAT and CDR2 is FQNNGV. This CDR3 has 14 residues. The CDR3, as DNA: TGTGCCAGCAGCTTATGGGGGGGCCAAGAGACCCAGTACTTC. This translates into CASSLWGGQETQYF.

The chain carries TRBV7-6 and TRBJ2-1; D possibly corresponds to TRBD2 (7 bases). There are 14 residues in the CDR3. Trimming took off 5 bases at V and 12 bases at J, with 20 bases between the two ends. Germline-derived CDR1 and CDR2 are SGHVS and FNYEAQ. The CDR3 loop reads CASSGAGAPRGQFF. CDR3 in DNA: TGTGCCAGCAGCGGCGCGGGGGCCCCACGAGGGCAGTTCTTC.

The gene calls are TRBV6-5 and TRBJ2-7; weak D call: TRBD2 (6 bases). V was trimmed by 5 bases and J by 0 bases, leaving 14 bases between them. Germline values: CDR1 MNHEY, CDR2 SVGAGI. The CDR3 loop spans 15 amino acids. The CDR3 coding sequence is TGTGCCAGCAGTCCTTTAGCGGTTAGCTCCTACGAGCAGTACTTC. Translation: CASSPLAVSSYEQYF.

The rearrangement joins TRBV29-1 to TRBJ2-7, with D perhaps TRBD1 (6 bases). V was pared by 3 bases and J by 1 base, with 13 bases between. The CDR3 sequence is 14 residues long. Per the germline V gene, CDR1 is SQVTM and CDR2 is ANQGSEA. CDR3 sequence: CSVEVTGTSYEQYF. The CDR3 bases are TGCAGCGTTGAGGTTACAGGGACATCCTACGAGCAGTACTTC.

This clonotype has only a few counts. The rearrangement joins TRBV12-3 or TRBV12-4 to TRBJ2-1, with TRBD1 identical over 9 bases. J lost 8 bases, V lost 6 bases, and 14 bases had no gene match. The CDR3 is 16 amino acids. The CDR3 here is CASSVAGTGNKDEQFF. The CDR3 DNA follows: TGTGCCAGCAGCGTCGCAGGGACAGGGAATAAGGATGAGCAGTTCTTC.

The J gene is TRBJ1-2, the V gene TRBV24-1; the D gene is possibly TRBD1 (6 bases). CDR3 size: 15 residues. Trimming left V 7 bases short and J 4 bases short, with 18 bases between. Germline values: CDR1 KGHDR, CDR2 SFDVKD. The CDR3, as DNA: TGTGCCACCAGACCCCCACAGGGCTGGATCTATGGCTACACCTTC. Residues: CATRPPQGWIYGYTF.

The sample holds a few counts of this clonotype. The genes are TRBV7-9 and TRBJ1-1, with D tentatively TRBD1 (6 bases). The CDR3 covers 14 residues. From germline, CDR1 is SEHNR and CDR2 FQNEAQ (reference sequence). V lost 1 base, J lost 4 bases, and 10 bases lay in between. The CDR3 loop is CASSLGPRGTEAFF. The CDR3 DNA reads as TGTGCCAGCAGCTTAGGCCCCAGGGGCACTGAAGCTTTCTTT.

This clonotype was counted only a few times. CDR3 DNA sequence: TGTGCCAGCAGCGCTCGAAGGAGAGGCACCTACGAGCAGTACTTC. It is translated as CASSARRRGTYEQYF. V and J are TRBV5-6 and TRBJ2-7; no clear D. This CDR3 has 15 residues. Deletions cut 4 bases from V and 2 bases from J, with 16 bases between. The germline gives CDR1 SGHDT, CDR2 YYEEEE.

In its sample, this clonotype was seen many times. This CDR3 is CASSNRPGLGGYTF. The CDR3 nucleotides read TGTGCCAGCAGCAACAGACCCGGCCTGGGGGGCTACACCTTC. J is TRBJ1-2 and V is TRBV12-3 or TRBV12-4; D is undetermined. Trimming removed 6 bases at V and 8 bases at J, with 19 bases between. The CDR3 is 14 amino acids.

CDR3 DNA: TGTGCCAGCAGCCAACGCCAGGCTGTTCAAGAGACCCAGTACTTC. Translated: CASSQRQAVQETQYF. The chain joins TRBV6-5 to TRBJ2-5, with D unresolved. CDR1 is MNHEY, CDR2 SVGAGI, per germline. This CDR3 contains 15 residues. Deletions cut 6 bases from V and 2 bases from J, with 16 bases between.

CDR3 amino acids: CASSRSTGGVETQYF. The CDR3 DNA follows: TGTGCCAGCAGTCGATCTACGGGGGGGGTAGAGACCCAGTACTTC. J is TRBJ2-5 and V is TRBV12-3 or TRBV12-4, with 8 bases identical to TRBD2. The J segment lost 4 bases and the V segment lost 5 bases, leaving 9 bases of the junction unmatched. The CDR3 consists of 15 residues.

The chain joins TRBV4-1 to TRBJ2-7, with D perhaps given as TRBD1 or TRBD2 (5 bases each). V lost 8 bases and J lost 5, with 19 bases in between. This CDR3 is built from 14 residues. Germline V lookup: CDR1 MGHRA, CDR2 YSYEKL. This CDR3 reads CASRRGRWGNEQYF. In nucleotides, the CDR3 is TGCGCCAGCCGCCGGGGCCGATGGGGCAACGAGCAGTACTTC.

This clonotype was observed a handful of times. CDR3 in amino acids: CASSQNWGANYGYTF. CDR3 nucleotides: TGCGCCAGCAGCCAAAATTGGGGGGCGAACTATGGCTACACCTTC. The gene calls are TRBV5-1 and TRBJ1-2; a possible D gene is TRBD1 (6 bases). CDR1 SGHRS and CDR2 YFSETQ come from the germline V gene. Trimming cost V 4 bases and J 2 bases, with 15 bases left between them. The CDR3 loop spans 15 amino acids.

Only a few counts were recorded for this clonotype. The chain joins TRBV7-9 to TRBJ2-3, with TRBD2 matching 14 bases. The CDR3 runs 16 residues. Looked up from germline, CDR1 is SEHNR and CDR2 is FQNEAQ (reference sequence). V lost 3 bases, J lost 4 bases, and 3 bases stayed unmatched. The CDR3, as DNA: TGTGCCAGCAGCTTGGGACTAGCGGGAGCTGCAGATACGCAGTATTTT. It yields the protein CASSLGLAGAADTQYF.

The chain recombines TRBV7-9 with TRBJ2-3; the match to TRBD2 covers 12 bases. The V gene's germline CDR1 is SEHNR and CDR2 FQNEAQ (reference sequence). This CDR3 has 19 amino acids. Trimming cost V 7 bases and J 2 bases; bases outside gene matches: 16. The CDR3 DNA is TGTGCCAGCACCATCGGGCTAGCGGGAGGGCCGAGGGTCACAGATACGCAGTATTTT. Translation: CASTIGLAGGPRVTDTQYF. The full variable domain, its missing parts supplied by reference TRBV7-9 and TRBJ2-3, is DTGVSQNPRHKITKRGQNVTFRCDPISEHNRLYWYRQTLGQGPEFLTYFQNEAQLEKSRLLSDRFSAERPKGSFSTLEIQRTEQGDSAMYLCASTIGLAGGPRVTDTQYFGPGTRLTVL.

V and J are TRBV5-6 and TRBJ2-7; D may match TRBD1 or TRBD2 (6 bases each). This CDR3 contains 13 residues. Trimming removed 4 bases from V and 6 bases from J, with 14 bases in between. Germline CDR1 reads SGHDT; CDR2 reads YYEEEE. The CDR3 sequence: CASSRGVSGEQYF. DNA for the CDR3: TGTGCCAGCAGCAGGGGGGTCTCTGGCGAGCAGTACTTC.

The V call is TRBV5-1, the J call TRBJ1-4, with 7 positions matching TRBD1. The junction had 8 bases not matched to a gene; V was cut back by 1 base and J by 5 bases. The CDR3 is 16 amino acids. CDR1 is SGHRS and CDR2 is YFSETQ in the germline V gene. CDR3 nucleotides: TGCGCCAGCAGCTTGAGTACCGGGACAGTGAATGAAAAACTGTTTTTT. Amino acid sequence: CASSLSTGTVNEKLFF.

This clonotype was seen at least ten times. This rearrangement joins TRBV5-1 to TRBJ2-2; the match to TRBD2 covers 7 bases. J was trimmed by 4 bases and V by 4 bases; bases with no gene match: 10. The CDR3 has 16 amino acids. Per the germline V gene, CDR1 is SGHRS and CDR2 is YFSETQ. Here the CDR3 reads CASSAPGTIFTGELFF. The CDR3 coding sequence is TGCGCCAGCAGCGCCCCCGGGACTATATTCACCGGGGAGCTGTTTTTT. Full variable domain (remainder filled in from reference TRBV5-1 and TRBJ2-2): KAGVTQTPRYLIKTRGQQVTLSCSPISGHRSVSWYQQTPGQGLQFLFEYFSETQRNKGNFPGRFSGRQFSNSRSEMNVSTLELGDSALYLCASSAPGTIFTGELFFGEGSRLTVL.

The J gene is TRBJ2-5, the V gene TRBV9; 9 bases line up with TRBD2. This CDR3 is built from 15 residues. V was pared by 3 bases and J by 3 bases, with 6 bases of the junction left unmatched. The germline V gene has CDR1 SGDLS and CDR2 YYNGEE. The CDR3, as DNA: TGTGCCAGCAGCGAGACTAGCGGCTGGGAAGAGACCCAGTACTTC. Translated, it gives CASSETSGWEETQYF.

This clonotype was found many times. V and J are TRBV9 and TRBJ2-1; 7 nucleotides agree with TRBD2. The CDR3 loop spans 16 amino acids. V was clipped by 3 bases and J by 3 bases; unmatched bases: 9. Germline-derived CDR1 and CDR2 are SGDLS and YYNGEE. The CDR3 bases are TGTGCCAGCAGCGCCTATGCGGGAGCGGTCTACAATGAGCAGTTCTTC. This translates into CASSAYAGAVYNEQFF.

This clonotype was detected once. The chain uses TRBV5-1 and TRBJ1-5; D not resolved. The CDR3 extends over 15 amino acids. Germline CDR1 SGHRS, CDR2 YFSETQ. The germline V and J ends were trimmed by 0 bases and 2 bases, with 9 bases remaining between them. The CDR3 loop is CASSLGYGGNQPQHF. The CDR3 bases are TGCGCCAGCAGCTTGGGGTATGGGGGCAATCAGCCCCAGCATTTT. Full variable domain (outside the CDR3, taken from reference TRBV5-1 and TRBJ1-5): KAGVTQTPRYLIKTRGQQVTLSCSPISGHRSVSWYQQTPGQGLQFLFEYFSETQRNKGNFPGRFSGRQFSNSRSEMNVSTLELGDSALYLCASSLGYGGNQPQHFGDGTRLSIL.

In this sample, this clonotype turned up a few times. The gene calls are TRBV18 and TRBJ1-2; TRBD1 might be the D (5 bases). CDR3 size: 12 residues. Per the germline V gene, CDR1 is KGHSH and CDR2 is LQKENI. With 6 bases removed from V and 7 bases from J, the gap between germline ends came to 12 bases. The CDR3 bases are TGTGCCAGCTCCACACGCCAGGGTGGCTACACCTTC. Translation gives CASSTRQGGYTF.

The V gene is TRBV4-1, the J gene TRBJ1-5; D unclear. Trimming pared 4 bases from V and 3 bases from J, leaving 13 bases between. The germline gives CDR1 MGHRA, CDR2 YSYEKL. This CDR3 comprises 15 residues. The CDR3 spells CASSRDLYYNQPQHF. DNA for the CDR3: TGCGCCAGCAGCCGCGACCTTTACTACAATCAGCCCCAGCATTTT.

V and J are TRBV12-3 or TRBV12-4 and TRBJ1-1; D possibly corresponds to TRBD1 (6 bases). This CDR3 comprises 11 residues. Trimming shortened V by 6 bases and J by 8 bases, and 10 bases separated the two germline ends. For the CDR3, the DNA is TGTGCCAGCAGCATAGGGGGGGAAGCTTTCTTT. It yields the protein CASSIGGEAFF.

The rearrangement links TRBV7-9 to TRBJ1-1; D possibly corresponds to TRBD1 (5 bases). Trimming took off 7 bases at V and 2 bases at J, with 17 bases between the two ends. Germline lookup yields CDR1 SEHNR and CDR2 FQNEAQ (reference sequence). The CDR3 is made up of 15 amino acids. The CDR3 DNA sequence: TGTGCCAGCACCACCCCCAGGGACCTCAACACTGAAGCTTTCTTT. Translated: CASTTPRDLNTEAFF.

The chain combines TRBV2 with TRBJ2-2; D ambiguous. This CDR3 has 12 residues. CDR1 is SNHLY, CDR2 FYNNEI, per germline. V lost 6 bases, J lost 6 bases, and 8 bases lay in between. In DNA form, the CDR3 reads TGTGCCAGCAGAAACAGTCCCGGGGAGCTGTTTTTT. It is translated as CASRNSPGELFF. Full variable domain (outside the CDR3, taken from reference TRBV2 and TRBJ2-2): EPEVTQTPSHQVTQMGQEVILRCVPISNHLYFYWYRQILGQKVEFLVSFYNNEISEKSEIFDDQFSVERPDGSNFTLKIRSTKLEDSAMYFCASRNSPGELFFGEGSRLTVL.

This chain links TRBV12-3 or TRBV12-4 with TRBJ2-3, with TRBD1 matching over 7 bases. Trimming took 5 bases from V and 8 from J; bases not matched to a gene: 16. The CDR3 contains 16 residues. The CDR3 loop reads CASSLTGTTLIGTQYF. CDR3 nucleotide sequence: TGTGCCAGCAGTCTGACAGGGACAACGCTCATAGGTACGCAGTATTTT.

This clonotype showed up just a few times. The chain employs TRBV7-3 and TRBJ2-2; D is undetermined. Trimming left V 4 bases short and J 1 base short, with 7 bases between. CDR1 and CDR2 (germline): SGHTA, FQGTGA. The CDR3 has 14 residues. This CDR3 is CASSSRRNTGELFF. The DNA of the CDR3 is TGTGCCAGCAGCTCCCGGAGGAACACCGGGGAGCTGTTTTTT.